This T cell receptor beta chain was recorded in a study of regulatory T cells in long-lasting Graves disease (dated by TCRdb to the early 2020s). Looking at the study overall: Antithyroid drugs had been taken for less than 3 months by newly diagnosed Graves' disease patients. Patients with persistent Graves' disease were compared with patients with newly diagnosed Graves' disease using TCR sequencing and RNA sequencing of peripheral blood. The study was registered as a clinical trial and conducted in China. A total of around 33 samples underwent TCR sequencing, from roughly 13 patients with persistent Graves' disease and 20 or so patients with newly diagnosed Graves' disease. The investigation overall reported the following: Because the primary lesion, thyroid tissue, could not be accessed, the study looked at peripheral blood alone. A larger number of public clonotypes was shared among persistent patients (fewer than 3,000) than among newly diagnosed patients (approximately 930). Compared with newly diagnosed patients, persistent Graves' disease patients had lower TCR Shannon entropy and fewer highly expanded clones, which suggests clonal expansion. The authors acknowledged the small sample size as a limitation that may reduce accuracy. Sequencing and analysis were restricted to the TCR beta chain.

The protocol used for the library was multiplex PCR. TCRdb records Illumina HiSeq 4000 as the sequencer. CDR3 regions were amplified by Arm-PCR with iRepertoire HTBI primers to construct TCR beta libraries. Gel purification was performed on PCR products prior to sequencing. The paper's processing steps were these. A total of 62 TRBV and 14 TRBJ segments were identified across samples and were used for gene usage analysis of CDR3 amino acid clonotypes. COPE and FqMerger were used to merge the filtered high-quality paired reads into contigs. BLAST was used to align contigs to IMGT TRBV, TRBD and TRBJ reference genes, and CDR3 was defined according to IMGT. Clonotypes above 0.1% frequency were classified as highly expanded clones. Repertoire diversity was measured by Shannon entropy, and V-J evenness by the Gini coefficient. A clonotype found in more than one individual was treated as public. Clones were called with MiXCR by TCRdb after fastp trimmed the public reads at Q25, and only in-frame beta chains were retained. Each record represents a unique CDR3 protein, reported with the most common genes and DNA among its rows. These V and J calls are TCRdb output, not the study's own analysis. The sample has 500,000 or so distinct CDR3 sequences on record, 15% to 20% of them singletons. Of the sample, roughly an eighth falls within the top ten clones.

In regard to this clonotype: Its antigen is not yet known. No qualities accompany the bases; no much larger clone lies one base away.

The time point label here, explained by the study, means: newly diagnosed GD, antithyroid drugs for less than 3 months. For both TCR sequencing and RNA sequencing, RNA was extracted from PBMCs using TRIzol. Graves' disease was diagnosed according to American Thyroid Association guidelines. Patients were recruited from an endocrinology department in Xi'an, China. Each patient gave 8.5 to 9.5 milliliters of peripheral blood, collected in an EDTA anticoagulant tube. PBMCs were isolated by Ficoll Paque Plus density gradient separation without further T cell sorting. An Agilent 2100 Bioanalyzer and agarose gel were used to assess RNA quality, and a NanoDrop 2000 was used to measure RNA concentration. The sample was also linked to a second study, of T cells in Graves' hyperthyroidism and ophthalmopathy. Looking at the second paper: Stable Graves' hyperthyroidism was defined as the absence of progression to ophthalmopathy over 18 months of follow-up. Hyperthyroidism patients were newly diagnosed, with disease duration under 2 months, and aged 18 to 65 years. The study excluded patients with uncontrolled infections, other autoimmune diseases, pregnancy or lactation. Diagnoses were established on the basis of clinical symptoms, serum thyroxine and TRAb, thyroid ultrasound, and orbital computed tomography. For the first round of RT-PCR on the TCR CDR3, the HTBI primer set was used together with the Qiagen OneStep RT-PCR kit. Most expanded thyroid clonotypes (frequency above 0.001) were also detected in blood, a finding suggesting that blood repertoires may reflect thyroid immune responses. Ophthalmopathy was separated from stable hyperthyroidism by a 13 V-J signature model, with approximately 86% sensitivity and around 81% specificity obtained in cross-validation and 80%/75% obtained in testing. In validation, the model predicted progression to ophthalmopathy with over 65% sensitivity and less than 75% specificity, a median of 6.5 months before onset. A discovery cohort of approximately 97 patients, roughly 40 with Graves' ophthalmopathy and 57 with stable Graves' hyperthyroidism, was used to find distinguishing TCR V-J signatures. An independent validation cohort of fewer than 20 hyperthyroidism patients and approximately 17 patients who later progressed to ophthalmopathy tested prospective prediction of ophthalmopathy. The approximately 98 discovery patients were randomly divided into training and test sets at a 7:3 ratio. Thyroid tissue and blood T-cell repertoires from more than 5 Graves' hyperthyroidism patients were also compared in the study. Once sampling was done, hyperthyroidism patients were given methimazole at a starting dose of 30 mg daily, whereas ophthalmopathy patients were given high-dose intravenous methylprednisolone. Libraries were constructed in a second round of multiplex PCR, after which size selection and purification were carried out. The libraries were sequenced on an Illumina HiSeq2000 using paired-end 100 bp reads. SOAPnuke was used to process the raw data, throwing out any read that contained adapters or uncalled bases, had a mean Phred below 15, or lacked an exact constant-primer or identifier match. COPE v1.2.5 was used to merge high-quality paired reads, and clonotypes were defined as unique nucleotide sequences. MiTCR v1.1 was used to align the clonotypes against IMGT TRBV, TRBD and TRBJ reference segments. The analysis included only V-J combinations with a frequency above 0.0001, which together covered around 99% of the repertoires. The TCS score was defined as F50 (clonal expansion) divided by E x V (chaos), with BLOSUM62-based TCRdist calculated between CDR3 peptides within each V-J. Welch's t-statistics and random forest reduced roughly 530 V-J features to roughly 13, which were used in a naive Bayes classifier (R e1071). Sample size was not statistically predetermined, and blinding of investigators to group allocation was not performed. The paper reports TCR Vbeta CDR3 sequencing of roughly 140 peripheral blood samples: approximately 43 ophthalmopathy, about 75 hyperthyroidism and roughly 17 progressor patients.

Sequencing used peripheral blood mononuclear cells (PBMCs), obtained at new diagnosis, from a patient treated with antithyroid drugs. The TCR comes from a man aged 35 to 55 with Graves disease. Donor details come from another sample of the same person, matched by shared clones.

CDR3 loop: CASSLGRSYNEKLFF. The bases are TGTGCCAGCAGCCTGGGACGGTCTTATAATGAAAAACTGTTTTTT. The rearrangement joined TRBV11-3 to TRBJ1-4; TRBD1 is a weak D gene call, 5 bases matching. CDR1 and CDR2 are drawn from the germline V gene: SGHNT, YENEEA. From cysteine to phenylalanine, the CDR3 is 15 amino acids long. Of all the DNA, just the CDR3 is kept, 45 bases in frame from base 1. The junction carries 14 bases between V and J, which are trimmed by 5 bases and 4 bases respectively.